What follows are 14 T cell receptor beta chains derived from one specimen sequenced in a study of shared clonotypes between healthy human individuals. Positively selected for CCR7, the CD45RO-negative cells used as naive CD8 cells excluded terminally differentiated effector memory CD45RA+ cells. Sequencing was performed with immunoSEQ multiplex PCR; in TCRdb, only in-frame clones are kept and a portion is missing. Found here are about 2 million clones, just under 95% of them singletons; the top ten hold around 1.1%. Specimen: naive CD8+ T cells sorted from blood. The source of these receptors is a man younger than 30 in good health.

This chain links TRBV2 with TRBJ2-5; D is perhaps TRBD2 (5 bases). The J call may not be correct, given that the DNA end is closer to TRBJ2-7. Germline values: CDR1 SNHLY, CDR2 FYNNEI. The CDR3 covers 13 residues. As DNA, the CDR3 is TGTGCCAGCGCTACGGACTTCTCCTACGAGCAGTACTTC. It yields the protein CASATDFSYEQYF.

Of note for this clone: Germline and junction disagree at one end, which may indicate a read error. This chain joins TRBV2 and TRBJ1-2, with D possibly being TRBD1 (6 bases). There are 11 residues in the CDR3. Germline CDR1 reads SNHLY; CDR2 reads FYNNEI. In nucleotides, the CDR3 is TGTGCCAGCAGTGAAGCAGGGGACATGGCCTTC. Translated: CASSEAGDMAF.

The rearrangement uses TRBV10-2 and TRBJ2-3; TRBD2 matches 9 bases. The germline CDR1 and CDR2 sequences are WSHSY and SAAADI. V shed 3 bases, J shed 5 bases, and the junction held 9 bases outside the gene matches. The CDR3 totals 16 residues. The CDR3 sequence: CASSDTGGGAGDTQYF. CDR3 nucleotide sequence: TGCGCCAGCAGTGATACTGGCGGGGGGGCAGGAGATACGCAGTATTTT.

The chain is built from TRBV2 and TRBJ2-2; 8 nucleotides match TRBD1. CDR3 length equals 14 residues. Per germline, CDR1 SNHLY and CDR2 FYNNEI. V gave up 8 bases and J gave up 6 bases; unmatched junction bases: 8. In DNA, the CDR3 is TGTGCCAGCCTCGGGCAGGGGGCCCCCGGGGAGCTGTTTTTT. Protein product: CASLGQGAPGELFF.

CDR3 nucleotide sequence: TGTGCCAGCAGACTGTTAGCGGGTGGGGAGCAGTACTTC. Translating gives CASRLLAGGEQYF. The V call is TRBV2, the J call TRBJ2-7, with 7 positions matching TRBD2. The CDR3 sequence is 13 residues long. Germline CDR1 reads SNHLY; CDR2 reads FYNNEI. Trimming removed 6 bases from V and 7 bases from J; junction bases left unmatched: 9.

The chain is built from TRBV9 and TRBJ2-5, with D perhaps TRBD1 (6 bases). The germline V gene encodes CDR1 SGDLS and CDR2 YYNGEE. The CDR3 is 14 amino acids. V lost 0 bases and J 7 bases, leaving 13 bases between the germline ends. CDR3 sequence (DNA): TGTGCCAGCAGCGTAGATGAAGGGACATGGACCCAGTACTTC. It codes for CASSVDEGTWTQYF.

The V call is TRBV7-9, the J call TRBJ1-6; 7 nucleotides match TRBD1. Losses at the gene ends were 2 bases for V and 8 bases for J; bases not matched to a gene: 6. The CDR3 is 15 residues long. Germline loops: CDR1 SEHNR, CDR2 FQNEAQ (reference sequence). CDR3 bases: TGTGCCAGCAGCTTACGGGACAGCGCGTATTCACCCCTCCACTTT. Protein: CASSLRDSAYSPLHF.

The DNA for the CDR3 is TGCAGCGTGATATTCGGGACCTCCTACGAGCAGTACTTC. This translates into CSVIFGTSYEQYF. This chain connects TRBV29-1 to TRBJ2-7; D may match TRBD1 or TRBD2 (5 bases each). Deletions cut 6 bases from V and 0 bases from J, with 12 bases between. This CDR3 comprises 13 residues. CDR1 is SQVTM and CDR2 is ANQGSEA in the germline V gene.

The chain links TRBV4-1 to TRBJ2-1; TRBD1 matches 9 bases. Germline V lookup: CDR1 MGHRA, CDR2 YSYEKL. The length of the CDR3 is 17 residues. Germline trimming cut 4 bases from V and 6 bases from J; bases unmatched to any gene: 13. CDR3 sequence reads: CASSLSPGTGFSNEQFF. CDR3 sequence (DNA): TGCGCCAGCAGCCTGTCACCGGGGACAGGGTTTAGCAATGAGCAGTTCTTC.

In DNA, the CDR3 is TGTGCCAGCAGCCAATCCCCTGCCTATAATTCACCCCTCCACTTT. Translated, it gives CASSQSPAYNSPLHF. This chain uses TRBV16 with TRBJ1-6; D not certain. Trimming took off 0 bases at V and 2 bases at J, with 5 bases between the two ends. The CDR3 is 15 residues long. Germline V gene lookup returns CDR1 KGHSY and CDR2 FQNENV.

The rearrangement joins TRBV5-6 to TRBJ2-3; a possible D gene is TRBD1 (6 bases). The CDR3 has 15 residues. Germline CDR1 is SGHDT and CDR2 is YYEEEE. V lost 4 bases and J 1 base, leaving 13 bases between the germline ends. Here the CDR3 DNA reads TGTGCCAGCAGCGAGGACAGTATGGGCACAGATACGCAGTATTTT. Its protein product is CASSEDSMGTDTQYF.

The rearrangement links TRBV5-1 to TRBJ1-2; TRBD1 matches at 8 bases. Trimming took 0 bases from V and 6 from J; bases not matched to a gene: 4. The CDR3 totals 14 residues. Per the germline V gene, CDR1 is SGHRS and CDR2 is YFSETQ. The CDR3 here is CASSLAGGNDGYTF. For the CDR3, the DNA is TGCGCCAGCAGCTTGGCAGGGGGCAACGATGGCTACACCTTC.

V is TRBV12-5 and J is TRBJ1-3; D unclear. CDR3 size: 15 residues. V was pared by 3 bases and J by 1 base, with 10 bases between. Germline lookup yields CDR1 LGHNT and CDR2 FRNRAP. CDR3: CASGLGLLSGNTIYF. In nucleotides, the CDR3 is TGTGCTAGTGGTTTAGGGCTTTTATCTGGAAACACCATATATTTT. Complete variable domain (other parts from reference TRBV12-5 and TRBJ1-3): DARVTQTPRHKVTEMGQEVTMRCQPILGHNTVFWYRQTMMQGLELLAYFRNRAPLDDSGMPKDRFSAEMPDATLATLKIQPSEPRDSAVYFCASGLGLLSGNTIYFGEGSWLTVV.

The CDR3 spells CASSKVTSELDEQYF. The DNA for the CDR3 is TGTGCCAGCAGCAAAGTCACGTCGGAGCTCGACGAGCAGTACTTC. This sequence joins TRBV21-1 and TRBJ2-7; the table's TRBD2 call for D was not verified on the DNA. TRBV21-1 is assigned pseudogene status. The CDR3 runs 15 residues.